This TCR beta chain was sequenced during a study of cytomegalovirus exposure and HLA in healthy donors. Though probably carrying unrecorded immune exposures, donors were nominally healthy at sampling. Turning to this clone: Its antigen remains unknown.

Researchers ran the PCR with 60 Vbeta and 13 Jbeta primers. Sequenced by immunoSEQ multiplex PCR; TCRdb stores in-frame clones only, minus some. The table lists 75,000 to 100,000 clones, 64% of them singletons. General study findings and limits: In a later analysis, parvovirus B19, influenza, CMV and Epstein-Barr virus appeared linked to several top co-occurrence clusters. Some V segments, TRBV6-2 and TRBV6-3 among them, were indistinguishable and were therefore excluded. Later analysis identified a missense DCLRE1C variant that was linked to TCR beta V- and J-gene trimming.

Germline CDR1 and CDR2: SEHNR and FQNEAQ (reference sequence). There are 16 residues in the CDR3. V was clipped by 1 base and J by 7 bases, with 19 bases between them. The clonotype originates from a man aged 55 to 69 in good health and CMV-seronegative. Sample: PBMCs. The V call is TRBV7-9, the J call TRBJ1-2, with D possibly being TRBD1 (5 bases). The CDR3 loop is CASSLDPTGRVGGYTF. The CDR3 DNA follows: TGTGCCAGCAGCTTAGATCCCACCGGCAGGGTGGGTGGCTACACCTTC.